This TCR beta chain was documented in a study of blood T cell repertoires in COVID-19. Per the germline V gene, CDR1 is MNHNY and CDR2 is SVGAGI (reference sequence). Trimming left V 5 bases short and J 0 bases short, with 8 bases between. The CDR3 covers 14 residues. Resolution of symptoms, clearance, or two negative PCRs was present in recovered Cohort 3 donors. This clone was recorded only once. Per the original methods: Estimated nucleated cell counts came from reference gene primer amplification. Method: immunoSEQ multiplex PCR; TCRdb's copy keeps in-frame clones and lacks some. V and J calls and clone size are given by that table; D and trimming were obtained from the DNA. The sample shows about 370,000 clones, around 92% of them seen only once.

V is TRBV6-6 and J is TRBJ1-3; D ambiguous. This clonotype was obtained from a woman in her thirties who had recovered from COVID-19. Sequencing was done on a sample of PBMCs or T cells enriched from blood (not recorded which). The CDR3 here is CASSHQHSGNTIYF. CDR3 in DNA: TGTGCCAGCAGTCACCAACACTCTGGAAACACCATATATTTT.